This entry concerns a single TCR beta chain. This clone was counted only a few times. The antigen it recognizes is unknown. Base quality data are lacking; no much larger clone is found one base away. As encoded in the germline V gene, CDR1 is SGHVS while CDR2 is FQNEAQ. There are 13 amino acids in the CDR3, from cysteine to phenylalanine inclusive. Here the CDR3 DNA is all that survives: 39 bases in frame from base 1. V is shortened by 5 bases, J by 6 bases, and the region joining them spans 8 bases. Each PCR received spiked-in synthetic TCR analog templates so that absolute template abundance could be estimated from read counts. The immunoSEQ assay was used to amplify TCRbeta CDR3 regions from genomic DNA with bias-controlled V and J gene primers. Sequencing of rearranged TCRbeta segments was done at approximately 20X coverage. In the original analysis: Clustering was used to correct sequencing errors, and CDR3s were annotated against IMGT to assign V, D and J genes. Only productive TCRbeta rearrangements were used in downstream analyses, excluding out-of-frame or stop-codon sequences. Clonality was calculated as one minus the Shannon entropy normalized by the log of the number of unique productive sequences. Fisher's exact test with Benjamini-Hochberg correction, using a cutoff of adjusted p below 0.01, was how clones that differed between time points or between blood and tumor were identified. The immuneACCESS repertoire file appears here via TCRdb, limited to in-frame rearrangements. These files lack a portion of the clones; in checked studies, under half of the deficit traces to unresolved V genes, and the cause of the others is not known. Clone size and V and J calls were adopted from that table, with D and trimming inferred from the DNA. This sample holds about 38,000 clones; about 82% were observed only once. The top ten hold around 15% of the sample.

In light of the paper, this sample's time point label describes: pretreatment peripheral blood. A total of under 35 patients with locally advanced or metastatic urothelial carcinoma, treated at Memorial Sloan Kettering on a trial protocol, made up the cohort. Peripheral blood mononuclear cells were collected pretreatment and during treatment, with between 1 and 8 total time points per patient. The Qiagen DNeasy Blood extraction kit was used to purify genomic DNA from total PBMCs and from tumor samples. Collected pretreatment and during treatment, PBMCs were isolated and stored as previously described. These data belong to a study of PD-L1 blockade in urothelial cancer (dated 2017 in TCRdb). General notes on the study: Every patient began therapy in about 2014 and was given atezolizumab 1,200 mg intravenously every 3 weeks. Nine patients reached durable clinical benefit, while 20 to 25 patients did not. Durable clinical benefit was defined as a progression-free survival longer than 6 months, and TCR features were additionally tested against progression-free survival and overall survival. The study, an exploratory multi-omic analysis, examined somatic, immune and clinical correlates of response to PD-L1 blockade with atezolizumab in urothelial cancer. Pretreatment blood TCR-seq was available for fewer than 30 patients, at least one posttreatment blood collection was obtained for about 24 patients, and tumor TCR-seq was available for about 24 patients. In the same patients, whole exome sequencing and RNA sequencing of pretreatment tumors were performed in addition to TCR sequencing. About nine tenths of the roughly 30 patients were males with bladder-origin urothelial cancer, and about 60% of the roughly 29 reported a prior smoking history. Blood samples gave median yields of around 150,000 T cells and tens of thousands of unique TCRs, along with a median clonality of 0.080. Blood samples were analyzed 3 weeks after the start of treatment (second dose) and 6 weeks after the start of treatment. An ECOG performance status of 0 or 1 was recorded for the patients, and 0 to 3 prior chemotherapy regimens had been received by the patients. Pretreatment tumor samples, along with matched peripheral blood collected serially before and after atezolizumab treatment, underwent TCR sequencing. Findings and caveats that apply to the study as a whole: A pretreatment peripheral blood TCR clonality below the median was linked to improved progression-free and overall survival. Small sample size (n of about 30) and many exploratory analyses mean the results are intended to be hypothesis-generating. At 3 weeks after the start of treatment, tumor-associated TCR clones in peripheral blood had expanded more in patients with durable benefit (n ≈ 22, p = 0.022).

This receptor was obtained from an elderly man with urothelial cancer. The sequences come from PBMCs, collected around atezolizumab (anti-PD-L1) treatment. The V and J segments used are TRBV7-8 and TRBJ2-6, with the D gene not clear enough to name. Here the CDR3 is given as CASSVNKANVLTF. The DNA reads TGTGCCAGCAGCGTAAATAAGGCCAACGTCCTGACTTTC.